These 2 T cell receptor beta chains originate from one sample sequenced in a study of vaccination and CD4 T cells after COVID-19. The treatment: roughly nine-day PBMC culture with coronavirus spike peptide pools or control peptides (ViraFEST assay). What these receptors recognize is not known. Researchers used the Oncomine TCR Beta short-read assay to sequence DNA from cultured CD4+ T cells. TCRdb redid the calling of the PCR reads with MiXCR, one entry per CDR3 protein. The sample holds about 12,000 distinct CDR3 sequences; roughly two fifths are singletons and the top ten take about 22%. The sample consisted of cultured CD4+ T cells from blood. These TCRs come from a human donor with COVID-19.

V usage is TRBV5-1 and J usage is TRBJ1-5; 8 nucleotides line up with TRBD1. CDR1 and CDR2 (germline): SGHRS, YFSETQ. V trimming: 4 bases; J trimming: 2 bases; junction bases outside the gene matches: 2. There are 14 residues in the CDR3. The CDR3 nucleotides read TGCGCCAGCAGCCTGACAGGGGGCAATCAGCCCCAGCATTTT. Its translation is CASSLTGGNQPQHF.

This chain's CDR3 is CASSSTGPQETQYF. The CDR3 nucleotides are TGTGCCAGCTCGTCGACAGGGCCCCAAGAGACCCAGTACTTC. This sequence joins TRBV18 and TRBJ2-5; 7 positions agree with TRBD1. Germline lookup yields CDR1 KGHSH and CDR2 LQKENI. Trimming cost V 6 bases and J 1 base; bases outside gene matches: 5. The CDR3 has 14 amino acids.